This T cell receptor (beta chain) was identified in a study of post-analysis software for immune sequencing data. Notes on the study in general: The normalized Chao1 diversity of multiple sclerosis patients was significantly lower than that of controls. Four to six TRBV segments appeared more often in patients than in controls, and TRBV5-6, TRBV5-1 and TRBV20-1 were among these.

On this clonotype itself: No antigen is known for it.

The ends lost 2 bases at V and 0 bases at J; junction bases unmatched: 6. Germline V gene data show CDR1 as KGHSH and CDR2 as LQKENI. This CDR3 has 18 amino acids. The library was made from cDNA and included unique molecular identifiers. Once roughly 0.85 to 11 million T cells were used, about 510,000 cDNA molecules resulted. TCRdb recomputed calls from the PCR reads with MiXCR, one row per CDR3 protein. Altogether roughly 800,000 distinct CDR3 sequences are present, about 27% being singletons, with the ten largest covering around 0.56%. The receptor comes from a girl aged 5 to 17 with multiple sclerosis. Sequenced input: blood. The chain combines TRBV18 with TRBJ2-6, with 8 bases fitting TRBD1. CDR3 nucleotides: TGTGCCAGCTCACCATACGACAGGGGTTACTCTGGGGCCAACGTCCTGACTTTC. Translation: CASSPYDRGYSGANVLTF. The entire variable domain, with the rest obtained from reference TRBV18 and TRBJ2-6, is as follows: NAGVMQNPRHLVRRRGQEARLRCSPMKGHSHVYWYRQLPEEGLKFMVYLQKENIIDESGMPKERFSAEFPKEGPSILRIQQVVRGDSAAYFCASSPYDRGYSGANVLTFGAGSRLTVL.